Presented here are 13 T cell receptor beta chains from one specimen sequenced in a study of blood T cell repertoires in COVID-19. The data were produced by immunoSEQ multiplex PCR, yet TCRdb's version contains in-frame clones alone and is incomplete. Of roughly 150,000 clones listed, roughly nine tenths are singletons. Source material: peripheral blood. The source of these receptors is a woman in her thirties or forties with acute or convalescent COVID-19.

The chain couples TRBV3-1 (or the pseudogene TRBV3-2) to TRBJ2-1, with 10 bases lining up with TRBD2. Germline CDR1 reads LGHDT; CDR2 reads YNNKEL (reference sequence). The junction had 8 bases not matched to a gene; V was cut back by 4 bases and J by 2 bases. The CDR3 contains 17 residues. CDR3 region: CASSPRASGGTYNEQFF. The CDR3 DNA is TGTGCCAGCAGCCCCCGGGCTAGCGGGGGCACCTACAATGAGCAGTTCTTC.

This sequence joins TRBV19 and TRBJ2-2, with a weak D call TRBD1 (6 bases). Germline V gene sequence: CDR1 LNHDA, CDR2 SQIVND (reference sequence). V gave up 0 bases and J gave up 2 bases, with 13 bases separating them. The CDR3 totals 17 residues. CDR3 sequence: CASSIDPGETNTGELFF. CDR3 coding DNA: TGTGCCAGTAGTATAGATCCAGGGGAGACAAACACCGGGGAGCTGTTTTTT.

V usage is TRBV24-1 and J usage is TRBJ2-3, with 9 nucleotides matching TRBD2. The CDR3 has 16 residues. The V segment lost 4 bases and the J segment 2 bases; nucleotides outside the gene matches: 6. Germline V gene lookup returns CDR1 KGHDR and CDR2 SFDVKD. The CDR3 reads CATSDPTSGDTDTQYF. The CDR3 DNA is TGTGCCACCAGTGACCCGACTAGCGGAGACACAGATACGCAGTATTTT.

This chain joins TRBV2 and TRBJ2-7; TRBD1 agrees at 8 bases. V was clipped by 4 bases and J by 3 bases; unmatched bases: 2. The CDR3 has 13 amino acids. Looked up from germline, CDR1 is SNHLY and CDR2 is FYNNEI. The CDR3 protein is CASSGTGFYEQYF. DNA of the CDR3: TGTGCCAGCAGTGGGACAGGGTTCTACGAGCAGTACTTC.

The J gene is TRBJ2-3, the V gene TRBV24-1; 8 nucleotides agree with TRBD1. The CDR3 has 17 residues. The ends lost 3 bases at V and 5 bases at J; junction bases unmatched: 12. CDR1 and CDR2 (germline): KGHDR, SFDVKD. The CDR3 protein is CATSDPTRTGLEDTQYF. The DNA for the CDR3 is TGTGCCACCAGTGATCCGACCCGGACAGGGCTGGAAGATACGCAGTATTTT.

The chain joins TRBV19 to TRBJ1-2; 7 positions match TRBD1. V was clipped by 7 bases and J by 7 bases; unmatched bases: 9. The CDR3 runs 13 residues. Germline V gene data show CDR1 as LNHDA and CDR2 as SQIVND (reference sequence). CDR3 bases: TGTGCCAGTAATAACACAGGGGAGGCTGGCTACACCTTC. Protein product: CASNNTGEAGYTF.

This clone was seen only a few times. The chain employs TRBV9 and TRBJ1-3, with D hard to call. The CDR3 has 17 amino acids. V was pared by 1 base and J by 2 bases, with 16 bases between. The germline gives CDR1 SGDLS, CDR2 YYNGEE. The CDR3: CASSVWADLAPGNTIYF. In DNA form, the CDR3 reads TGTGCCAGCAGCGTATGGGCGGACCTAGCGCCTGGAAACACCATATATTTT.

There are a few counts of this clone. The rearrangement uses TRBV19 and TRBJ1-2; D unclear. The CDR3 is made up of 9 amino acids. Germline V gives CDR1 LNHDA, CDR2 SQIVND (reference sequence). The CDR3: CLTCYGYTF. The CDR3 bases are TGTTTGACTTGCTATGGCTACACCTTC.

The chain joins TRBV18 to TRBJ2-3; tentatively, D is TRBD2 (5 bases). V was pared by 4 bases and J by 1 base, with 9 bases between. Per germline, CDR1 KGHSH and CDR2 LQKENI. The CDR3 runs to 14 residues. CDR3 coding DNA: TGTGCCAGCTCACTGAGCGGTCGCACAGATACGCAGTATTTT. This sequence encodes CASSLSGRTDTQYF. The complete variable domain, with remaining parts taken from reference TRBV18 and TRBJ2-3, reads NAGVMQNPRHLVRRRGQEARLRCSPMKGHSHVYWYRQLPEEGLKFMVYLQKENIIDESGMPKERFSAEFPKEGPSILRIQQVVRGDSAAYFCASSLSGRTDTQYFGPGTRLTVL.

This clone came up once. This chain links TRBV6-2 or TRBV6-3 with TRBJ2-3, with TRBD1 matching 10 bases. Germline CDR1 and CDR2: MNHEY and SVGEGT. V shed 5 bases and J 2 bases; nucleotides not matched to a gene: 13. This CDR3 comprises 18 residues. CDR3 in DNA: TGTGCCAGCAGTACACGGGACAGGGGTTTATTAGTCACAGATACGCAGTATTTT. This gives the protein CASSTRDRGLLVTDTQYF.

The rearrangement joins TRBV19 to TRBJ2-6; 8 bases match TRBD2. After removal of 5 bases from V and 0 bases from J, the junction contained 12 bases not matched to a gene. CDR1 LNHDA and CDR2 SQIVND come from the germline V gene (reference sequence). The CDR3 has 19 amino acids. CDR3 loop: CASSPKVAGHNSGANVLTF. DNA of the CDR3: TGTGCCAGTAGTCCCAAAGTAGCGGGGCATAACTCTGGGGCCAACGTCCTGACTTTC.

The rearrangement uses TRBV27 and TRBJ1-5, with 9 bases matching TRBD1. The CDR3 sequence is 14 residues long. Losses at the gene ends were 5 bases for V and 7 bases for J; bases not matched to a gene: 6. Germline values: CDR1 MNHEY, CDR2 SMNVEV (reference sequence). In nucleotides, the CDR3 is TGTGCCAGCAGTCCGGACAGGGGATGGCAGCCCCAGCATTTT. Its translation: CASSPDRGWQPQHF.

The chain employs TRBV9 and TRBJ1-1, with D tentatively TRBD1 (6 bases). Germline V gene data show CDR1 as SGDLS and CDR2 as YYNGEE. The CDR3 is 16 amino acids. Trimming took off 7 bases at V and 2 bases at J, with 21 bases between the two ends. The CDR3 DNA follows: TGTGCCAGCGCGGGGGGCGAAGCATTCAGCAACACTGAAGCTTTCTTT. Its translation: CASAGGEAFSNTEAFF.